The present entry profiles one TCR beta chain with its context. Its antigen is unidentified. V lost 2 bases to trimming and J lost 4 bases, with 12 bases between them. CDR3 length: 14 residues. Germline loops: CDR1 SGHRS, CDR2 YFSETQ. The PCR made use of 60 Vbeta and 13 Jbeta primers. Some clones are missing from TCRdb's copy, which holds only in-frame ones; the method was immunoSEQ multiplex PCR. Among 150,000 to 200,000 clones, around 80% were seen once, and the ten largest hold about 1.5%. The data stem from a study of cytomegalovirus exposure and HLA in healthy donors. On the study more broadly: Earlier sequencing of 150 million to 200 million T cells yielded roughly 100 million unique TCR beta sequences. Findings and limits, study-wide: Common viral pathogens were later found to be apparently linked to several of the most significant clusters. The number of N-insertions in an Asian-associated ancestry cluster was reportedly below the 666-donor mean in a later analysis. CMV serostatus was the sole immune exposure data available.

The rearrangement links TRBV5-1 to TRBJ2-5, with D possibly matching TRBD2 (6 bases). The material sequenced was PBMCs. The clonotype comes from a man aged 35-49 years in good health and CMV-seronegative. The CDR3 coding sequence is TGCGCCAGCAGCTTTGGGACTGGGACAGAGACCCAGTACTTC. This codes for CASSFGTGTETQYF.